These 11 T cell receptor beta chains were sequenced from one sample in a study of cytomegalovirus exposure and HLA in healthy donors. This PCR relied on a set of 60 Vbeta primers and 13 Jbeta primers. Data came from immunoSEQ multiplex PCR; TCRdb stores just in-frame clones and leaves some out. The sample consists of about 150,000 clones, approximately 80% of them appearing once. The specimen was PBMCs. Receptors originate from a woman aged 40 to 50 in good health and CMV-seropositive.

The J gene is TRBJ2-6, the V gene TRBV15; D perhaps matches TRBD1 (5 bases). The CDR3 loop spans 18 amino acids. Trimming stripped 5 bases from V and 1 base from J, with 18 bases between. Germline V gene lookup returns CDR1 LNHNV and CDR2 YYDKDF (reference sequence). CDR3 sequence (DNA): TGTGCCACCAGCTTAGGGGTTAATATTAGGTCTGGGGCCAACGTCCTGACTTTC. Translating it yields CATSLGVNIRSGANVLTF.

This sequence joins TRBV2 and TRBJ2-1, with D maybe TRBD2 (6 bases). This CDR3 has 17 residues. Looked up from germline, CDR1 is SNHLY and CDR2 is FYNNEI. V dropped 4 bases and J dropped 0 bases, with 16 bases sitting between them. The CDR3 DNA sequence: TGTGCCAGCAGTGTCCAGATTAGCGGAGTCTCCTACAATGAGCAGTTCTTC. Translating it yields CASSVQISGVSYNEQFF. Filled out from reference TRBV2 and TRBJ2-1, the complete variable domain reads EPEVTQTPSHQVTQMGQEVILRCVPISNHLYFYWYRQILGQKVEFLVSFYNNEISEKSEIFDDQFSVERPDGSNFTLKIRSTKLEDSAMYFCASSVQISGVSYNEQFFGPGTRLTVL.

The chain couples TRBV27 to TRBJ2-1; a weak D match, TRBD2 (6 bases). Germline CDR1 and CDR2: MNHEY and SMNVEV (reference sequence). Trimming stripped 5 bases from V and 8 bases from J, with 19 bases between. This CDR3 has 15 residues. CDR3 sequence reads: CASSTRDSRIDEQFF. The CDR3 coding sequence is TGTGCCAGCAGTACCCGGGACTCCAGGATTGATGAGCAGTTCTTC.

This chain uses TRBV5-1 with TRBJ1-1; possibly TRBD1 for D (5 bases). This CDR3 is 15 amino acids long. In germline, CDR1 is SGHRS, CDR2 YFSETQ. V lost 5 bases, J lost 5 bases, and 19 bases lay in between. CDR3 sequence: CASSLALGEGTEAFF. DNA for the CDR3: TGCGCCAGCAGTCTAGCGTTGGGGGAGGGGACTGAAGCTTTCTTT.

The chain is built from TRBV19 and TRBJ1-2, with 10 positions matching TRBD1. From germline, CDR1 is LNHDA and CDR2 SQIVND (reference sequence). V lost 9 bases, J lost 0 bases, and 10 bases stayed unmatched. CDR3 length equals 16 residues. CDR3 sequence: CASNRGQGIANYGYTF. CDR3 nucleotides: TGTGCCAGCAATCGGGGACAGGGGATAGCTAACTATGGCTACACCTTC.

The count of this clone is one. CDR3 protein: CASRTSGVTYEQYF. DNA for the CDR3: TGTGCCAGCAGAACGTCGGGAGTAACTTACGAGCAGTACTTC. The chain recombines TRBV7-8 with TRBJ2-7, with a possible D match to TRBD2 (6 bases). The CDR3 is made up of 14 amino acids. From germline, CDR1 is SGHVS and CDR2 FQNEAQ. Trimming removed 6 bases from V and 4 bases from J, with 16 bases in between. The entire variable domain, with the rest obtained from reference TRBV7-8 and TRBJ2-7, is as follows: GAGVSQSPRYKVAKRGQDVALRCDPISGHVSLFWYQQALGQGPEFLTYFQNEAQLDKSGLPSDRFFAERPEGSVSTLKIQRTQQEDSAVYLCASRTSGVTYEQYFGPGTRLTVT.

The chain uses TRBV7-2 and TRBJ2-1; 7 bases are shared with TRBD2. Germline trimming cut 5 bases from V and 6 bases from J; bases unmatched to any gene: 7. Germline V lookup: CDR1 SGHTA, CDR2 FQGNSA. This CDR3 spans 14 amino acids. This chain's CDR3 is CASSTRTRINEQFF. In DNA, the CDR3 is TGTGCCAGCAGCACCCGGACTAGAATCAATGAGCAGTTCTTC.

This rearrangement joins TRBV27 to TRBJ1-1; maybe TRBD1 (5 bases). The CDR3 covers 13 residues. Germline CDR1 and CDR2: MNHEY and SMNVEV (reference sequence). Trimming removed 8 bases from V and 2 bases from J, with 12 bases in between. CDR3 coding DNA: TGTGCCAGCGGACACAGCCCCAACACTGAAGCTTTCTTT. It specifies CASGHSPNTEAFF.

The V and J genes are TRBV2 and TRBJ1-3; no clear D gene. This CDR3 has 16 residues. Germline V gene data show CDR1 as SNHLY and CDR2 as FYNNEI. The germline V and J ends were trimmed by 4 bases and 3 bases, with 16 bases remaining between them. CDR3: CASSGGRSLYGNTIYF. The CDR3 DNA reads TGTGCCAGCAGTGGAGGCAGATCACTATATGGAAACACCATATATTTT.

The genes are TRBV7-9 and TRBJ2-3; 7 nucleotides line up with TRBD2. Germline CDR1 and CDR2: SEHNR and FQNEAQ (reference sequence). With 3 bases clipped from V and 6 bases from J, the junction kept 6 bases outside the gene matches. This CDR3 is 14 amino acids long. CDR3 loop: CASSFRLGGDTQYF. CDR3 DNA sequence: TGTGCCAGCAGCTTCAGACTGGGGGGGGATACGCAGTATTTT.

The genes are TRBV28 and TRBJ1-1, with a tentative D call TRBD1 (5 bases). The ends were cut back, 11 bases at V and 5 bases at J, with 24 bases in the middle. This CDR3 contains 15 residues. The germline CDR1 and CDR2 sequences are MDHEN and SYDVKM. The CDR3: CAARAVGGSGTEAFF. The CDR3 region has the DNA TGTGCCGCCCGGGCAGTGGGGGGGTCTGGGACTGAAGCTTTCTTT.